This entry concerns a single T cell receptor beta chain. Its matching antigen is unknown. The data are from a study of OX40 agonist ivuxolimab in advanced cancers. Findings of the study overall: Nonresponders, in some cases, also had low normalized T-cell clonal expansion. CD4+ and CD8+ blood T cells expanded clonally by week 6 at 0.1 to 3.0 mg/kg.

Germline V gene data show CDR1 as MNHEY and CDR2 as SMNVEV (reference sequence). V shed 0 bases and J shed 3 bases, with 6 bases lying between them. CDR3 size: 13 residues. Sequencing used immunoSEQ multiplex PCR; TCRdb keeps in-frame clones, though not all of them. The table shows around 60,000 clones, with over 90% occurring only once. The chain carries TRBV27 and TRBJ2-7; no clear D. Sequenced here: CD4+ or CD8+ T cells sorted from blood, sampled in a trial of the OX40 agonist ivuxolimab. This TCR derives from an adult with an advanced solid tumor such as melanoma, head and neck, liver or kidney cancer. In nucleotides, the CDR3 is TGTGCCAGCAGTTTATCGGGCGACTACGAGCAGTACTTC. Its protein is CASSLSGDYEQYF.